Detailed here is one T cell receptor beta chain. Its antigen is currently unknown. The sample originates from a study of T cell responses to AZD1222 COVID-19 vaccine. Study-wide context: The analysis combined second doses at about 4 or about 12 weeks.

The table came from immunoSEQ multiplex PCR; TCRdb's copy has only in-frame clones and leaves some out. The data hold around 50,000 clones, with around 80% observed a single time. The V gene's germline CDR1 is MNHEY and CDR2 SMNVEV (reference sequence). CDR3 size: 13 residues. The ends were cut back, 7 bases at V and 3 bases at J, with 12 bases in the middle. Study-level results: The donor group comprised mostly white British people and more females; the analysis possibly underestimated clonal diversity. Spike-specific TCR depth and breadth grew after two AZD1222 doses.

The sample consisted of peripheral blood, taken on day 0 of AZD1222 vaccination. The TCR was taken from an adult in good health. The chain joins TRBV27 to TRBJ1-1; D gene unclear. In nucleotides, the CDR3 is TGTGCCAGCACCTCAGGCGGGTACACTGAAGCTTTCTTT. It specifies CASTSGGYTEAFF.